The 25 T cell receptor beta chains reported below all come from one sample, sequenced in a study of fetal regulatory T cell absence and autoimmunity. Clones were sequenced by immunoSEQ multiplex PCR, and TCRdb holds only the in-frame ones, with some missing. The table shows some 44,000 clones, with about 86% occurring only once. The sequenced sample was cord blood. The receptors stem from a newborn boy with IPEX syndrome.

This clone was seen a few times. The chain carries TRBV6-5 and TRBJ2-7, with D possibly matching TRBD2 (6 bases). This CDR3 has 13 residues. The V gene lost 5 bases and the J gene lost 3 bases, with 11 bases spanning the gap. Germline CDR1 and CDR2: MNHEY and SVGAGI. In DNA form, the CDR3 reads TGTGCCAGCAGTCCCGGGACTTACTACGAGCAGTACTTC. Amino acids: CASSPGTYYEQYF.

The chain couples TRBV7-9 to TRBJ2-7, with D uncertain. Germline assignment: CDR1 SEHNR and CDR2 FQNEAQ (reference sequence). The CDR3 sequence is 16 residues long. The V end lost 5 bases, the J end lost 2 bases, and 19 bases lay between the germline ends. CDR3 sequence: CASSQSEQQVPYEQYF. CDR3 in DNA: TGTGCCAGCAGCCAATCGGAACAGCAGGTCCCCTACGAGCAGTACTTC.

The chain has TRBV7-7 and TRBJ2-5; D could derive from TRBD1 or TRBD2 (5 bases each). The CDR3 covers 14 residues. V was clipped by 5 bases and J by 2 bases, with 12 bases between them. CDR1 SSHAT and CDR2 FNYEAQ come from the germline V gene (reference sequence). The CDR3: CASSALGRQETQYF. The CDR3, as DNA: TGTGCCAGCAGCGCTTTGGGACGGCAAGAGACCCAGTACTTC.

V usage is TRBV6-6 and J usage is TRBJ1-4; D uncertain. The length of the CDR3 is 13 residues. Germline assignment: CDR1 MNHNY and CDR2 SVGAGI (reference sequence). Trimming removed 3 bases at V and 8 bases at J, with 10 bases between. DNA for the CDR3: TGTGCCAGCAGTTATAGTCGGAGGGAAAAACTGTTTTTT. It codes for CASSYSRREKLFF.

The chain combines TRBV5-4 with TRBJ1-2; 9 nucleotides align to TRBD1. V was clipped by 2 bases and J by 6 bases; unmatched bases: 2. This CDR3 has 13 residues. Germline assignment: CDR1 SGHNT and CDR2 YYREEE (reference sequence). CDR3 loop: CASSLQGADGYTF. CDR3 in DNA: TGTGCCAGCAGCTTACAGGGGGCGGATGGCTACACCTTC.

The chain carries TRBV2 and TRBJ2-3; 7 nucleotides match TRBD2. V shed 1 base and J 2 bases; nucleotides not matched to a gene: 12. Germline values: CDR1 SNHLY, CDR2 FYNNEI. The CDR3 runs to 18 residues. The CDR3 loop is CASSEEYGGGPDTDTQYF. The DNA of the CDR3 is TGTGCCAGCAGTGAAGAGTACGGGGGAGGGCCTGACACAGATACGCAGTATTTT.

The genes are TRBV7-2 and TRBJ1-1, with D tentatively TRBD1 (6 bases). V lost 3 bases, J lost 2 bases, and 10 bases lay in between. Germline values: CDR1 SGHTA, CDR2 FQGNSA. The length of the CDR3 is 14 residues. Here the CDR3 reads CASSFRGHNTEAFF. CDR3 coding DNA: TGTGCCAGCAGCTTTAGGGGACACAACACTGAAGCTTTCTTT.

The gene calls are TRBV30 and TRBJ2-1, with TRBD1 matching over 11 bases. J was trimmed by 3 bases and V by 0 bases; bases with no gene match: 4. The CDR3 is 16 amino acids. Germline CDR1 reads GTSNPN; CDR2 reads SVGIG (reference sequence). The CDR3 protein is CAWSVFGTGGYNEQFF. The CDR3 DNA is TGTGCCTGGAGTGTATTTGGGACAGGGGGCTACAATGAGCAGTTCTTC.

This sequence joins TRBV5-1 and TRBJ2-3; D tentatively reads TRBD1 or TRBD2 (5 bases each). Trimming pared 1 base from V and 5 bases from J, leaving 11 bases between. This CDR3 spans 14 amino acids. The germline gives CDR1 SGHRS, CDR2 YFSETQ. Here the CDR3 DNA reads TGCGCCAGCAGCTTGTACCGGGGCGGAGATACGCAGTATTTT. Protein product: CASSLYRGGDTQYF.

The count of this clone is one. The gene calls are TRBV7-9 and TRBJ2-1, with 11 bases matching TRBD2. CDR1 is SEHNR, CDR2 FQNEAQ, per germline (reference sequence). V dropped 4 bases and J dropped 0; count of bases not matched to a gene: 5. The CDR3 runs 17 residues. In DNA form, the CDR3 reads TGTGCCAGCAGCTATACTAGCGGGGGCAGCTCCTACAATGAGCAGTTCTTC. This encodes CASSYTSGGSSYNEQFF.

The chain is built from TRBV6-5 and TRBJ1-4, with D unresolved. With 2 bases removed from V and 2 bases from J, the gap between germline ends came to 3 bases. The CDR3 covers 13 residues. CDR1 MNHEY and CDR2 SVGAGI come from the germline V gene. The CDR3 coding sequence is TGTGCCAGCAGTTACAGGACTAATGAAAAACTGTTTTTT. Protein sequence: CASSYRTNEKLFF.

The V gene is TRBV7-9, the J gene TRBJ1-4, with 7 bases matching TRBD1. CDR1 is SEHNR and CDR2 is FQNEAQ in the germline V gene (reference sequence). Germline trimming cut 1 base from V and 4 bases from J; bases unmatched to any gene: 3. The CDR3 is 15 residues long. The CDR3 region has the DNA TGTGCCAGCAGCTTAGGTCAGGGGGATAATGAAAAACTGTTTTTT. Protein sequence: CASSLGQGDNEKLFF.

The V and J genes are TRBV2 and TRBJ2-2; D may be TRBD1 (5 bases). With 11 bases removed from V and 1 base from J, the gap between germline ends came to 11 bases. Germline V lookup: CDR1 SNHLY, CDR2 FYNNEI. This CDR3 spans 13 amino acids. In nucleotides, the CDR3 is TGTGCCCTAAGCAGGGAGAACACCGGGGAGCTGTTTTTT. Amino acids: CALSRENTGELFF.

The chain links TRBV6-6 to TRBJ2-2; TRBD2 is a possible D gene (5 bases). Germline V gives CDR1 MNHNY, CDR2 SVGAGI (reference sequence). The CDR3 is 13 residues long. The V end was cut by 6 bases, the J end by 7 bases, with 12 bases between. CDR3 residues: CASSPTSRGELFF. The CDR3 DNA follows: TGTGCCAGCAGCCCCACTAGTCGCGGGGAGCTGTTTTTT.

This clone has just a few counts. This sequence joins TRBV21-1 and TRBJ1-5. TRBV21-1 is tagged as a pseudogene. The CDR3 contains 14 residues. Written as DNA, the CDR3 is TGTGCCAGCGACGCTTTGGGGGACAATCAGCCCCAGCATTTT. Translation: CASDALGDNQPQHF.

V usage is TRBV19 and J usage is TRBJ2-7, with a tentative D call TRBD1 (5 bases). CDR3 length: 14 residues. The germline V gene has CDR1 LNHDA and CDR2 SQIVND (reference sequence). Trimming removed 6 bases from V and 3 bases from J, with 15 bases in between. For the CDR3, the DNA is TGTGCCAGTAGCCGCAGGGCCTCCTACTACGAGCAGTACTTC. It yields the protein CASSRRASYYEQYF.

The CDR3 loop is CASSLDLEGRPNYGYTF. In nucleotides, the CDR3 is TGTGCCAGCAGCTTAGACTTAGAGGGACGGCCCAACTATGGCTACACCTTC. The chain recombines TRBV11-2 with TRBJ1-2; D is perhaps TRBD1 (5 bases). CDR3 length equals 17 residues. Deletions cut 0 bases from V and 2 bases from J, with 16 bases between. The germline V gene has CDR1 SGHAT and CDR2 FQNNGV.

CDR3 coding DNA: TGTGCCACCAGCAGAGATCACGGCGGGAGCTACGAGCAGTACTTC. This codes for CATSRDHGGSYEQYF. The chain couples TRBV15 to TRBJ2-7; 7 nucleotides match TRBD2. CDR1 and CDR2 from the germline V gene are LNHNV and YYDKDF (reference sequence). Trimming cost V 0 bases and J 3 bases; bases outside gene matches: 5. The CDR3 loop spans 15 amino acids.

The chain is built from TRBV7-8 and TRBJ2-5; D uncertain. V lost 4 bases and J lost 3, with 9 bases in between. Germline V CDR1 and CDR2: SGHVS, FQNEAQ. The CDR3 totals 13 residues. CDR3 loop: CASSSIHEETQYF. Written as DNA, the CDR3 is TGTGCCAGCAGCTCGATACATGAAGAGACCCAGTACTTC.

The chain is built from TRBV27 and TRBJ2-1, with D unclear. The V end lost 6 bases, the J end lost 0 bases, and 15 bases lay between the germline ends. Per germline, CDR1 MNHEY and CDR2 SMNVEV (reference sequence). This CDR3 is built from 16 residues. This CDR3 is CASSSPTRSSYNEQFF. The CDR3 DNA sequence: TGTGCCAGCAGCTCCCCTACAAGGAGCTCCTACAATGAGCAGTTCTTC.

The chain carries TRBV9 and TRBJ2-6, with D possibly matching TRBD2 (6 bases). CDR3 length: 19 residues. Germline lookup yields CDR1 SGDLS and CDR2 YYNGEE. Trimming took off 5 bases at V and 1 base at J, with 22 bases between the two ends. Here the CDR3 reads CASSLPRGKGGSGANVLTF. In DNA, the CDR3 is TGTGCCAGCAGTTTACCGCGGGGAAAGGGTGGTTCTGGGGCCAACGTCCTGACTTTC.

The chain combines TRBV7-9 with TRBJ2-5; 10 bases agree with TRBD2. Trimming removed 5 bases from V and 1 base from J; junction bases left unmatched: 13. The CDR3 is 18 residues long. From germline, CDR1 is SEHNR and CDR2 FQNEAQ (reference sequence). CDR3 in amino acids: CASSPVSGRARAQETQYF. The CDR3 nucleotides read TGTGCCAGCAGCCCAGTAAGCGGGAGGGCCAGGGCCCAAGAGACCCAGTACTTC.

The CDR3 loop is CASSVDGRGYEQYF. The CDR3 DNA reads as TGTGCCAGCAGCGTTGACGGGAGAGGCTACGAGCAGTACTTC. This rearrangement joins TRBV9 to TRBJ2-7, with D possibly being TRBD2 (6 bases). V was clipped by 2 bases and J by 3 bases, with 12 bases between them. From germline, CDR1 is SGDLS and CDR2 YYNGEE. The CDR3 contains 14 residues.

The chain joins TRBV7-8 to TRBJ2-3, with 11 bases matching TRBD2. Germline trimming cut 3 bases from V and 4 bases from J; bases unmatched to any gene: 0. CDR3 length equals 14 residues. Germline lookup yields CDR1 SGHVS and CDR2 FQNEAQ. The CDR3 region has the DNA TGTGCCAGCAGCTTTAGCGGGGGGGCAGATACGCAGTATTTT. This gives the protein CASSFSGGADTQYF.

V is TRBV19 and J is TRBJ2-2; 10 bases map to TRBD2. Germline trimming cut 5 bases from V and 3 bases from J; bases unmatched to any gene: 6. Germline-derived CDR1 and CDR2 are LNHDA and SQIVND (reference sequence). The CDR3 loop spans 16 amino acids. The CDR3 reads CASSFTSGVYTGELFF. For the CDR3, the DNA is TGTGCCAGTAGTTTTACTAGCGGGGTCTACACCGGGGAGCTGTTTTTT.